The entry that follows covers one TCR beta chain sequence. From the 5' RACE reads, TCRdb called clonotypes with MiXCR, one entry per CDR3 protein. The profile shows fewer than 450,000 distinct CDR3 sequences, under 30% of them singletons. These data are taken from a study of identical twins' blood T cells. The sequenced sample consisted of PBMCs. This TCR was sampled from a woman aged 18 to 55 in good health.

In DNA, the CDR3 is TGTGCCAGCAGTGAAGTTCCGGCCCAGCCCCAGCATTTT. This codes for CASSEVPAQPQHF. J is TRBJ1-5 and V is TRBV6-1; the D is unclear. Looked up from germline, CDR1 is MNHNS and CDR2 is SASEGT. The V end lost 1 base, the J end lost 7 bases, and 8 bases lay between the germline ends. This CDR3 contains 13 residues.